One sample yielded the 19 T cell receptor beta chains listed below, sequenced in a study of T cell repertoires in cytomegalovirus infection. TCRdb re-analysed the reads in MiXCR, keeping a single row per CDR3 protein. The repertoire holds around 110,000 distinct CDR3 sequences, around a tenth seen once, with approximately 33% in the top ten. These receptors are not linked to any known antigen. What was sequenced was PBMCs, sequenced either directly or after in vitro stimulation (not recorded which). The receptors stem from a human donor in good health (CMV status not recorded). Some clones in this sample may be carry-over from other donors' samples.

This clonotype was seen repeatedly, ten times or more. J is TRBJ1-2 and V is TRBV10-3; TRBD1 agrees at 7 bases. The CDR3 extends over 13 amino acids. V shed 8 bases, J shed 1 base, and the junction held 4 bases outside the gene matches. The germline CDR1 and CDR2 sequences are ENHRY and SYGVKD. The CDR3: CAIGGQNNYGYTF. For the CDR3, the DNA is TGTGCCATCGGGGGACAGAATAACTATGGCTACACCTTC.

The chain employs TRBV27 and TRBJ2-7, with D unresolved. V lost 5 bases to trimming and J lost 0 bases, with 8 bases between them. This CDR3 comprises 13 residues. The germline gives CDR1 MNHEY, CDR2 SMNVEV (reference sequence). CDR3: CASSPQASYEQYV. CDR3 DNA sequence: TGTGCCAGCAGTCCCCAGGCCTCCTACGAGCAGTACGTC.

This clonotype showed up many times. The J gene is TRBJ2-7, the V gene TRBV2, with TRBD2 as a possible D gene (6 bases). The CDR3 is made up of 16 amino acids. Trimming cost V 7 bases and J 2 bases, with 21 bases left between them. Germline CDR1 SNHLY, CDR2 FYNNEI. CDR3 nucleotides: TGTGCCAGCACCTCGGGGGTAATGAACCAAGCCTACGAGCAGTACTTC. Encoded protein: CASTSGVMNQAYEQYF.

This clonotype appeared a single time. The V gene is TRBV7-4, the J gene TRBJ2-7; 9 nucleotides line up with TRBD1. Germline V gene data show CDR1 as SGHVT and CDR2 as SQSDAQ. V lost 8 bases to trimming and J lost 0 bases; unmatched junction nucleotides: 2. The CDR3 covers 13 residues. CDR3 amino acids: CASGGQGSYEQYF. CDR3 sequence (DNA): TGTGCCAGCGGGGGACAGGGCTCCTACGAGCAGTACTTC.

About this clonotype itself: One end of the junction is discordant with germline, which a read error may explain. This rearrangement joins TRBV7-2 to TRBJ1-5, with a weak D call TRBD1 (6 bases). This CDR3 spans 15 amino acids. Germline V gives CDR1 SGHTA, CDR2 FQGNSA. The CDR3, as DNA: TGTGCCAGCAGCTTAGATATGGGGGCTCATCAGCGCCAGCATTTT. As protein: CASSLDMGAHQRQHF. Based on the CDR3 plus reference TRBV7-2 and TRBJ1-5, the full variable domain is GAGVSQSPSNKVTEKGKDVELRCDPISGHTALYWYRQSLGQGLEFLIYFQGNSAPDKSGLPSDRFSAERTGGSVSTLTIQRTQQEDSAVYLCASSLDMGAHQRQHFGDGTRLSIL.

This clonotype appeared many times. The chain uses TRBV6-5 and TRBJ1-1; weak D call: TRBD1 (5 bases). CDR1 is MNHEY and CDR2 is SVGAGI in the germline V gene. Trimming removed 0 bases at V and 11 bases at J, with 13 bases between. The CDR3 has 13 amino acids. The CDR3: CASSYSGKWGAFF. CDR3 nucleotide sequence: TGTGCCAGCAGTTACTCAGGGAAATGGGGGGCTTTCTTT.

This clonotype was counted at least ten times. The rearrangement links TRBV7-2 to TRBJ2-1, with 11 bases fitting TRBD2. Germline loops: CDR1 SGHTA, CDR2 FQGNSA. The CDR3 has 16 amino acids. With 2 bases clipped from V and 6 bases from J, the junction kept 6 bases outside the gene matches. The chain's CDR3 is CASSLIGGTSGNEQFF. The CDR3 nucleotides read TGTGCCAGCAGCTTAATAGGTGGGACTAGCGGCAATGAGCAGTTCTTC.

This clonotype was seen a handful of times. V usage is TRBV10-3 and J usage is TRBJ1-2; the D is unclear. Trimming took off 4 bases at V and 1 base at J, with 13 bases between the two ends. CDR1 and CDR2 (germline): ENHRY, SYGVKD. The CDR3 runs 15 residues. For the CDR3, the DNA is TGTGCCATCAGTGGGTCGGCAGGTGTTAACTATGGCTACACCTTC. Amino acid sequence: CAISGSAGVNYGYTF.

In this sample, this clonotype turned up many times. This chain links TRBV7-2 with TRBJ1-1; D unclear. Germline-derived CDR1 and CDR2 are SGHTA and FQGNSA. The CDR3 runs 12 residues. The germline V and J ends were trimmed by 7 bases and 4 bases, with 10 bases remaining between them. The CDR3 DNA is TGTGCCAGCACGAACCCCGGCACTGAAGCTTTCTTT. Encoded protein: CASTNPGTEAFF.

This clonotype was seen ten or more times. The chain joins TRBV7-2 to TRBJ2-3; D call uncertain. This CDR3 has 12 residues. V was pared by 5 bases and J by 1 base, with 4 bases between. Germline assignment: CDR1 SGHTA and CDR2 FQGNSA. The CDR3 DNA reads TGTGCCAGCAGCGGGGGCACAGATACGCAGTATTTT. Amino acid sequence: CASSGGTDTQYF. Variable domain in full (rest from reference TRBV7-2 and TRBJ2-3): GAGVSQSPSNKVTEKGKDVELRCDPISGHTALYWYRQSLGQGLEFLIYFQGNSAPDKSGLPSDRFSAERTGGSVSTLTIQRTQQEDSAVYLCASSGGTDTQYFGPGTRLTVL.

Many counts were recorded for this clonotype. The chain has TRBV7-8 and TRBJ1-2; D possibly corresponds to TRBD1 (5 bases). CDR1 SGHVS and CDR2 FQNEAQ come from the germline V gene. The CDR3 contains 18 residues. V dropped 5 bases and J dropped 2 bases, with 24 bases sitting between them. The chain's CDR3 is CASSPMGSRIGANYGYTF. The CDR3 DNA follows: TGTGCCAGCAGCCCAATGGGGTCCAGGATAGGGGCCAACTATGGCTACACCTTC. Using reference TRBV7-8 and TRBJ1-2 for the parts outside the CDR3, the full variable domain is GAGVSQSPRYKVAKRGQDVALRCDPISGHVSLFWYQQALGQGPEFLTYFQNEAQLDKSGLPSDRFFAERPEGSVSTLKIQRTQQEDSAVYLCASSPMGSRIGANYGYTFGSGTRLTVV.

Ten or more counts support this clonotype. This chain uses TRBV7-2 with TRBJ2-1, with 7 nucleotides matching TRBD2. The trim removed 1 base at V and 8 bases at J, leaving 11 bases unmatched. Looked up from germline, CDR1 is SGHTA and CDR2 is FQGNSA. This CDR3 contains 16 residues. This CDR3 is CASSLVRSSSGDEQFF. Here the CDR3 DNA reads TGTGCCAGCAGCTTAGTTAGGTCTTCTAGCGGCGATGAGCAGTTCTTC.

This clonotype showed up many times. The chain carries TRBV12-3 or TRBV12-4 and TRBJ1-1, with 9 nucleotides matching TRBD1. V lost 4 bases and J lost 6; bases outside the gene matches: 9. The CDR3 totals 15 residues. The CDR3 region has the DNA TGTGCCAGCAGTTCGAGCGACAGACAGGGGGCTGAAGCTTTCTTT. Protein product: CASSSSDRQGAEAFF.

CDR3 nucleotides: TGCGCCAGCAGCCAAGATCAGAACTTCCCCGGGGAGCTGTTTTTT. Its translation is CASSQDQNFPGELFF. The chain recombines TRBV4-3 with TRBJ2-2, with D unclear. V lost 0 bases and J 6 bases, leaving 11 bases between the germline ends. Per the germline V gene, CDR1 is LGHNA and CDR2 is YSLEER. This CDR3 contains 15 residues.

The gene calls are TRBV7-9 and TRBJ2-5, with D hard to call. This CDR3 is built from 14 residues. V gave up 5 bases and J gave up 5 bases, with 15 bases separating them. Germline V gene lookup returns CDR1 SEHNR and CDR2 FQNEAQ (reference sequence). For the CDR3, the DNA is TGTGCCAGCAGCCCCCGGGCAGGATGGGAGACCCAGTACTTC. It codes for CASSPRAGWETQYF.

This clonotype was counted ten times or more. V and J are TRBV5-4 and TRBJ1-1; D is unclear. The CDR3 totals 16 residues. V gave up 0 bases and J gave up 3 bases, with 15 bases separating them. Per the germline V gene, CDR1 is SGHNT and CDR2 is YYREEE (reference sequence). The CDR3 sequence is CASSLATTKEDTEAFF. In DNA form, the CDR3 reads TGTGCCAGCAGCTTGGCGACAACCAAGGAGGACACTGAAGCTTTCTTT.

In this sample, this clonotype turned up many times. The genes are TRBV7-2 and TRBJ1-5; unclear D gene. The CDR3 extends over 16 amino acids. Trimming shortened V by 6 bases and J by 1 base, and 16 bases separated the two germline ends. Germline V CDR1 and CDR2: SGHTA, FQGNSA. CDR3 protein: CASSLTALLSNQPQHF. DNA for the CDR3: TGTGCCAGCAGTTTAACCGCCCTATTGAGCAATCAGCCCCAGCATTTT.

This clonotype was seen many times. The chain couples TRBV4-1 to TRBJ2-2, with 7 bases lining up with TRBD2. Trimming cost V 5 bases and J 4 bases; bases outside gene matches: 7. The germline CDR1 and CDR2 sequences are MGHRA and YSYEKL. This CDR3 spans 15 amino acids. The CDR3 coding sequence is TGCGCCAGCAGCACCCATCGGACTAGCACCGGGGAGCTGTTTTTT. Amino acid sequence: CASSTHRTSTGELFF.

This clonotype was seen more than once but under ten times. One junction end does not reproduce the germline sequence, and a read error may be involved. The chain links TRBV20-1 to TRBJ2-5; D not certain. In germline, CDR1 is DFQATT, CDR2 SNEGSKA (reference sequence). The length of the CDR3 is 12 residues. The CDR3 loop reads CSARDIILVGVF. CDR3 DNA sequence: TGCAGTGCTAGAGATATAATTCTAGTAGGTGTTTTC.